A selection of T cell receptor beta chains follows, all from one sample in a study of T cell changes during pregnancy in multiple sclerosis. Clones were sequenced by immunoSEQ multiplex PCR, and TCRdb holds only the in-frame ones, with some missing. The repertoire consists of about 120,000 clones, with approximately 95% occurring once and the leading ten covering roughly 6.2%. The input for sequencing was peripheral blood, taken before pregnancy. The receptors derive from a female donor with multiple sclerosis, enrolled in a pregnancy study. The CDR3 runs from the conserved cysteine through the conserved F or W. The order of the fields is J gene, D gene, clone size, V gene, CDR3 protein, CDR3 DNA. A D gene is named only where the DNA matches it firmly. The size of a clone is reported for some rows only, either as once, few or many, or as a class for expanded clones.

j_call: TRBJ2-1
d_call: NA
clone_size: NA
v_call: TRBV19
cdr3_aa: CASSPGLYNEQFF
cdr3_nt: TGTGCCAGTTCTCCGGGACTCTACAATGAGCAGTTCTTC

j_call: TRBJ2-1
d_call: NA
clone_size: NA
v_call: TRBV5-1
cdr3_aa: CASSLAAGYNEQFF
cdr3_nt: TGCGCCAGCAGCTTGGCCGCGGGCTACAATGAGCAGTTCTTC

j_call: TRBJ2-7
d_call: TRBD2
clone_size: NA
v_call: TRBV6-6
cdr3_aa: CASSYSGGGETYEQYF
cdr3_nt: TGTGCCAGCAGTTACTCAGGCGGGGGGGAAACCTACGAGCAGTACTTC

j_call: TRBJ1-3
d_call: TRBD1
clone_size: NA
v_call: TRBV9
cdr3_aa: CASSLTGQGSGNTIYF
cdr3_nt: TGTGCCAGCAGCCTGACGGGACAGGGATCTGGAAACACCATATATTTT

j_call: TRBJ1-2
d_call: NA
clone_size: NA
v_call: TRBV6-1
cdr3_aa: CASSPGGTNYGYTF
cdr3_nt: TGTGCCAGCAGTCCCGGGGGAACTAACTATGGCTACACCTTC

j_call: TRBJ1-6
d_call: NA
clone_size: once
v_call: TRBV27
cdr3_aa: CASSLGGAIYNSPLHF
cdr3_nt: TGTGCCAGCAGCCTGGGGGGGGCGATCTATAATTCACCCCTCCACTTT

j_call: TRBJ2-1
d_call: NA
clone_size: NA
v_call: TRBV27
cdr3_aa: CASSLGWGGSYNEQFF
cdr3_nt: TGTGCCAGCAGTTTAGGGTGGGGGGGCTCATACAATGAGCAGTTCTTC

j_call: TRBJ2-6
d_call: TRBD1
clone_size: NA
v_call: TRBV6-1
cdr3_aa: CASGGQGANVLTF
cdr3_nt: TGTGCCAGCGGGGGACAGGGGGCCAACGTCCTGACTTTC

j_call: TRBJ1-5
d_call: NA
clone_size: few
v_call: TRBV30
cdr3_aa: CAPPGGSNQPQHF
cdr3_nt: TGTGCCCCTCCGGGGGGTAGCAATCAGCCCCAGCATTTT

j_call: TRBJ2-7
d_call: TRBD2
clone_size: NA
v_call: TRBV4-1
cdr3_aa: CASSHVWGLATYEQYF
cdr3_nt: TGCGCCAGCAGCCATGTTTGGGGACTAGCTACCTACGAGCAGTACTTC

j_call: TRBJ1-1
d_call: NA
clone_size: NA
v_call: TRBV9
cdr3_aa: CASSVDLGAEAFF
cdr3_nt: TGTGCCAGCAGCGTAGATCTAGGGGCTGAAGCTTTCTTT

j_call: TRBJ1-2
d_call: NA
clone_size: NA
v_call: TRBV6-6
cdr3_aa: CASSSGQSWDNYGYTF
cdr3_nt: TGTGCCAGCAGTTCCGGACAGAGTTGGGATAACTATGGCTACACCTTC

j_call: TRBJ2-3
d_call: TRBD2
clone_size: NA
v_call: TRBV5-4
cdr3_aa: CASSLDGGALDTQYF
cdr3_nt: TGTGCCAGCAGCTTGGACGGGGGGGCATTGGATACGCAGTATTTT

j_call: TRBJ1-2
d_call: NA
clone_size: NA
v_call: TRBV19
cdr3_aa: CASSIGQVGGYTF
cdr3_nt: TGTGCCAGTAGTATAGGACAGGTCGGCGGCTACACCTTC

j_call: TRBJ2-7
d_call: TRBD2
clone_size: NA
v_call: TRBV11-2
cdr3_aa: CASSLVGGSSYEQYF
cdr3_nt: TGTGCCAGCAGCTTAGTCGGGGGGTCTTCCTACGAGCAGTACTTC

j_call: TRBJ2-5
d_call: TRBD1
clone_size: NA
v_call: TRBV14
cdr3_aa: CASSRSRTGGETQYF
cdr3_nt: TGTGCCAGCAGCAGATCCCGGACAGGTGGGGAAACCCAGTACTTC

j_call: TRBJ1-2
d_call: NA
clone_size: NA
v_call: TRBV6-5
cdr3_aa: CASSSAGDGYTF
cdr3_nt: TGTGCCAGCAGTTCTGCAGGGGATGGCTACACCTTC

j_call: TRBJ2-1
d_call: TRBD2
clone_size: NA
v_call: TRBV6-6
cdr3_aa: CASSPGGGARSYEQFF
cdr3_nt: TGTGCCAGCAGCCCTGGCGGGGGGGCTAGGTCTTATGAGCAGTTCTTC

j_call: TRBJ1-6
d_call: TRBD1
clone_size: once
v_call: TRBV7-3
cdr3_aa: CASSSGQWNSPLHF
cdr3_nt: TGTGCCAGCAGCTCGGGACAGTGGAATTCACCCCTCCACTTT

j_call: TRBJ2-3
d_call: TRBD2
clone_size: NA
v_call: TRBV10-3
cdr3_aa: CAIGAGDTDTQYF
cdr3_nt: TGTGCCATCGGAGCGGGGGACACAGATACGCAGTATTTT

j_call: TRBJ1-1
d_call: NA
clone_size: NA
v_call: TRBV6-1
cdr3_aa: CASRGGTEAFF
cdr3_nt: TGTGCCAGCAGGGGGGGAACTGAAGCTTTCTTT

j_call: TRBJ1-1
d_call: TRBD1
clone_size: NA
v_call: TRBV27
cdr3_aa: CASSLRQGASSTEAFF
cdr3_nt: TGTGCCAGCAGCCTCAGACAGGGGGCAAGTAGCACTGAAGCTTTCTTT

j_call: TRBJ2-4
d_call: NA
clone_size: NA
v_call: TRBV15
cdr3_aa: CATSGLTENIQYF
cdr3_nt: TGTGCCACCAGCGGCCTGACAGAAAACATTCAGTACTTC

j_call: TRBJ1-1
d_call: NA
clone_size: once
v_call: TRBV18
cdr3_aa: CASSSLPRDTSMNTEAFF
cdr3_nt: TGTGCCAGCTCATCTCTACCCCGGGACACCTCCATGAACACTGAAGCTTTCTTT

j_call: TRBJ2-7
d_call: NA
clone_size: NA
v_call: TRBV5-4
cdr3_aa: CASSPGTYEQYF
cdr3_nt: TGTGCCAGCAGCCCGGGGACCTACGAGCAGTACTTC

j_call: TRBJ1-1
d_call: TRBD1
clone_size: NA
v_call: TRBV5-1
cdr3_aa: CASGTEMNTEAFF
cdr3_nt: TGCGCCAGCGGGACAGAGATGAACACTGAAGCTTTCTTT

j_call: TRBJ2-5
d_call: NA
clone_size: NA
v_call: TRBV25-1
cdr3_aa: CASSEYEGGGETQYF
cdr3_nt: TGTGCCAGCAGTGAATATGAGGGAGGCGGCGAGACCCAGTACTTC

j_call: TRBJ2-5
d_call: NA
clone_size: NA
v_call: TRBV11-2
cdr3_aa: CASSLSLETQYF
cdr3_nt: TGTGCCAGCAGCTTATCTCTAGAGACCCAGTACTTC